This T cell receptor beta chain was captured in a study of blood T cells in healthy people across ages. For the study at large: Capturing about one barcoded beta molecule per two T cells was achieved by template switching.

Germline values: CDR1 SNHLY, CDR2 FYNNEI. This CDR3 contains 13 residues. Germline trimming cut 7 bases from V and 7 bases from J; bases unmatched to any gene: 6. Isolation of PBMCs gave at least 6 million cells per sample. The second PCR ran roughly 6 to 11 cycles with a sample-barcoded 5' primer and J-beta primers. Researchers report that a template-switch adaptor with 12 random nucleotides tagged each cDNA molecule. From the 5' RACE reads, TCRdb called clonotypes with MiXCR, one entry per CDR3 protein. The sample holds 1,500,000 or so distinct CDR3 sequences, 35% to 45% seen once. With regard to this clonotype: Its antigen is not known.

Study conclusions and caveats: With unsorted PBMCs, a conclusive comparison of naive versus antigen-experienced cells was not possible.

The sample consisted of blood. The sequence came from a woman aged 18 to 35 in good health. The chain employs TRBV2 and TRBJ1-3; TRBD1 matches 8 bases. The CDR3 DNA follows: TGTGCCAGCACCCGGGACAGGAGGAACACCATATATTTT. This encodes CASTRDRRNTIYF.